These 4 T cell receptor beta chains originate from one sample sequenced in a study of cytomegalovirus exposure and HLA in healthy donors. Assay: immunoSEQ multiplex PCR; the TCRdb copy retains only in-frame clones and omits some. This sample yields 120,000 to 150,000 clones, of which roughly 89% are seen a single time; 4.5% belongs to the top ten. Sequenced input: PBMCs. The receptors stem from a young man in good health and CMV-seropositive.

This clone appeared many times. This chain links TRBV2 with TRBJ1-2; D is unresolved. Germline V gene data show CDR1 as SNHLY and CDR2 as FYNNEI. The V gene lost 6 bases and the J gene lost 4 bases, with 3 bases spanning the gap. This CDR3 spans 10 amino acids. The CDR3 spells CASSIYGYTF. In DNA, the CDR3 is TGTGCCAGCAGCATCTATGGCTACACCTTC.

The chain links TRBV5-1 to TRBJ1-3; TRBD1 matches 9 bases. With 4 bases clipped from V and 5 bases from J, the junction kept 7 bases outside the gene matches. The CDR3 is 15 amino acids. Germline V gives CDR1 SGHRS, CDR2 YFSETQ. CDR3 region: CASSGGTGNRNTIYF. CDR3 sequence (DNA): TGCGCCAGCAGCGGCGGGACAGGGAATAGAAACACCATATATTTT.

The CDR3 protein is CAAGVGYSGANVLTF. The CDR3 nucleotides are TGTGCCGCGGGGGTGGGGTACTCTGGGGCCAACGTCCTGACTTTC. The rearrangement joins TRBV6-1 to TRBJ2-6; 7 nucleotides line up with TRBD2. Looked up from germline, CDR1 is MNHNS and CDR2 is SASEGT. The CDR3 is 15 amino acids. J gave up 0 bases and V 11 bases, and 7 bases lay outside the gene matches.

The chain combines TRBV5-1 with TRBJ2-7; D gene uncertain. This CDR3 region has 14 residues. V was trimmed by 0 bases and J by 2 bases, leaving 9 bases between them. CDR1 and CDR2 from the germline V gene are SGHRS and YFSETQ. This CDR3 reads CASSLARSTYEQYF. The CDR3 DNA sequence: TGCGCCAGCAGCTTGGCGCGGTCTACCTACGAGCAGTACTTC.